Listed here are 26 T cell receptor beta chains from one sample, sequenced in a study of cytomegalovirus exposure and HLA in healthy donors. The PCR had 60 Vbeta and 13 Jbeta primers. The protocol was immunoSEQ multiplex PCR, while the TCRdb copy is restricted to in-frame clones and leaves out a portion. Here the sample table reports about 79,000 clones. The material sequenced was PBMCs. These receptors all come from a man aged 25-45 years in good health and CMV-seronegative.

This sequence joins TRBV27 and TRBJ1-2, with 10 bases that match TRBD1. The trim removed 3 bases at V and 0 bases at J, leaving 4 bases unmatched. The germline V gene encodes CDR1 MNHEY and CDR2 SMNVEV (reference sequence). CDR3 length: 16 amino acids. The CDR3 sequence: CASSFTGTGANYGYTF. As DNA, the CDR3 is TGTGCCAGCAGTTTTACCGGGACAGGGGCTAACTATGGCTACACCTTC.

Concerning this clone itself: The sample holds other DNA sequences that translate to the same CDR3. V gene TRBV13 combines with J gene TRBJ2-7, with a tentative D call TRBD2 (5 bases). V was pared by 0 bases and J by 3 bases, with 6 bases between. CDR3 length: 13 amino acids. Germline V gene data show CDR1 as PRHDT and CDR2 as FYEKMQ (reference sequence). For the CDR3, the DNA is TGTGCCAGCAGCTTAGGCCGGGGCTACGAGCAGTACTTC. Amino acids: CASSLGRGYEQYF.

The CDR3 loop is CASSAKGDSYEQYF. The CDR3 nucleotides are TGTGCCAGCAGCGCCAAGGGAGACTCCTACGAGCAGTACTTC. The chain joins TRBV9 to TRBJ2-7; D may be TRBD2 (5 bases). The V end lost 3 bases, the J end lost 0 bases, and 10 bases lay between the germline ends. This CDR3 is built from 14 residues. Germline CDR1 and CDR2: SGDLS and YYNGEE.

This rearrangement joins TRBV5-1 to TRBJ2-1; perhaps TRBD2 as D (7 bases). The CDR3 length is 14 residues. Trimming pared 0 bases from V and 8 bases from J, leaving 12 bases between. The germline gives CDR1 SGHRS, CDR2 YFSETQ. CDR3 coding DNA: TGCGCCAGCAGCTTGGGGGGGGGCGTACATGAGCAGTTCTTC. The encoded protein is CASSLGGGVHEQFF.

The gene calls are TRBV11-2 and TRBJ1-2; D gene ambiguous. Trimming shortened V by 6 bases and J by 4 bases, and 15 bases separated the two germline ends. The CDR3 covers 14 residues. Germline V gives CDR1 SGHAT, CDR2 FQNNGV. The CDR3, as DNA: TGTGCCAGCAGGCCAATGTCCAGGATCTATGGCTACACCTTC. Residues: CASRPMSRIYGYTF. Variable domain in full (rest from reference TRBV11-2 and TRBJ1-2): EAGVAQSPRYKIIEKRQSVAFWCNPISGHATLYWYQQILGQGPKLLIQFQNNGVVDDSQLPKDRFSAERLKGVDSTLKIQPAKLEDSAVYLCASRPMSRIYGYTFGSGTRLTVV.

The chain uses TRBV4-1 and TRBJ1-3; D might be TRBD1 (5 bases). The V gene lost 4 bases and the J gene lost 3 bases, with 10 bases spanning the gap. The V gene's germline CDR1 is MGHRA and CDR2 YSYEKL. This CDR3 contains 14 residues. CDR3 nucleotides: TGCGCCAGCAGCCCCGGGGGTTATGGAAACACCATATATTTT. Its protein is CASSPGGYGNTIYF.

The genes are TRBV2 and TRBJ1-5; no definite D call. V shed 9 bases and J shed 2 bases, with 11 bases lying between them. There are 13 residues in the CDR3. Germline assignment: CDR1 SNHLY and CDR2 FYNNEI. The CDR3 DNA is TGTGCCAGTGGGAGGGAGGGCAATCAGCCCCAGCATTTT. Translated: CASGREGNQPQHF.

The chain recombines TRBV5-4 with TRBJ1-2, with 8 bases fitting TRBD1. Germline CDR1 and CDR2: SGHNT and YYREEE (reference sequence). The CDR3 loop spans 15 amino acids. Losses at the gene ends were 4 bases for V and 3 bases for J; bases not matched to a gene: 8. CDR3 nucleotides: TGTGCCAGCAGCCTCGGGACAGGACTATACTATGGCTACACCTTC. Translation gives CASSLGTGLYYGYTF.

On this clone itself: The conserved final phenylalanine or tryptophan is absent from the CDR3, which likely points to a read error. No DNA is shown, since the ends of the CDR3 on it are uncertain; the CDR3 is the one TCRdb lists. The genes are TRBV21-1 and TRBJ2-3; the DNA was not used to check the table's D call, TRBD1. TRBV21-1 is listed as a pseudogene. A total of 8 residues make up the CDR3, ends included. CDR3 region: CASSPRWG.

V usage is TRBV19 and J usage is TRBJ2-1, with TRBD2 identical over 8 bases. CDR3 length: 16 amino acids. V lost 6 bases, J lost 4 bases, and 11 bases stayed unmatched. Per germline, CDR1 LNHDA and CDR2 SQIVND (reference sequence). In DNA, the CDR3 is TGTGCCAGTAGGCCCCGGGGGAGCGGGAGTTACAATGAGCAGTTCTTC. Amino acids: CASRPRGSGSYNEQFF.

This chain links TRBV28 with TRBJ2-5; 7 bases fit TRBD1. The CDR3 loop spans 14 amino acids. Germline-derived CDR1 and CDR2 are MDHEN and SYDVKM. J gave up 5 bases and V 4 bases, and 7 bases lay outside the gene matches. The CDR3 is CASSSTGMGETQYF. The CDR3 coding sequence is TGTGCCAGCAGTTCGACAGGGATGGGGGAGACCCAGTACTTC.

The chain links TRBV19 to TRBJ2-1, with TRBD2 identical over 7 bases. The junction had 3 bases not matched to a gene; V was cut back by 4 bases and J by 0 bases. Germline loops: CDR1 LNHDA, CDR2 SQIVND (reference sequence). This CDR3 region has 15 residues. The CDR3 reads CASSTSGLSYNEQFF. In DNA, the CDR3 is TGTGCCAGTAGTACTAGCGGACTCTCCTACAATGAGCAGTTCTTC. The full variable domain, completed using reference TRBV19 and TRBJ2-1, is DGGITQSPKYLFRKEGQNVTLSCEQNLNHDAMYWYRQDPGQGLRLIYYSQIVNDFQKGDIAEGYSVSREKKESFPLTVTSAQKNPTAFYLCASSTSGLSYNEQFFGPGTRLTVL.

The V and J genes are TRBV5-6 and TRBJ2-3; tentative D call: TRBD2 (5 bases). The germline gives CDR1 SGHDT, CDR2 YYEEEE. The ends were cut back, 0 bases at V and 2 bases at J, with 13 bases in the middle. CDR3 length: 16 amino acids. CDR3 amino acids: CASSLDSSSATDTQYF. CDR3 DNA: TGTGCCAGCAGCTTGGATTCTAGCTCGGCCACAGATACGCAGTATTTT.

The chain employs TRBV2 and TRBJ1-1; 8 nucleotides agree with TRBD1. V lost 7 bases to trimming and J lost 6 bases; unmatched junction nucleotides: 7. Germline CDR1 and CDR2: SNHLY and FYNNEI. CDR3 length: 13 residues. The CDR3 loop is CASTSGQASEAFF. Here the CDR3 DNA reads TGTGCCAGCACCTCGGGACAGGCTTCTGAAGCTTTCTTT.

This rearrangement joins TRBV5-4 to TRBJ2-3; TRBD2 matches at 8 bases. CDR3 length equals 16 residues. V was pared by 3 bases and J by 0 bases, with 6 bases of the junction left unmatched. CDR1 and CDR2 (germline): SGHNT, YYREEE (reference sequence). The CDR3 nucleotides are TGTGCCAGCAGCTCGGGGACTAGTACTAGCACAGATACGCAGTATTTT. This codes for CASSSGTSTSTDTQYF.

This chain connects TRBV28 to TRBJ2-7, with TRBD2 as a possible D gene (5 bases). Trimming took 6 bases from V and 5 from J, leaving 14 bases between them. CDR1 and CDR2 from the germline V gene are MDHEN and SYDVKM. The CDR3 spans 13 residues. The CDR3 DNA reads TGTGCCAGCAGGGACTCCGGAAGGGACGAGCAGTACTTC. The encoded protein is CASRDSGRDEQYF.

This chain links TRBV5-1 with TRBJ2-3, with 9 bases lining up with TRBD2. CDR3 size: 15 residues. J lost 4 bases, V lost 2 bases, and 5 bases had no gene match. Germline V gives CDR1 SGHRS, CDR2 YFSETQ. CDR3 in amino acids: CASSFLAGAPDTQYF. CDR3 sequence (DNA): TGCGCCAGCAGCTTCTTAGCGGGAGCGCCAGATACGCAGTATTTT.

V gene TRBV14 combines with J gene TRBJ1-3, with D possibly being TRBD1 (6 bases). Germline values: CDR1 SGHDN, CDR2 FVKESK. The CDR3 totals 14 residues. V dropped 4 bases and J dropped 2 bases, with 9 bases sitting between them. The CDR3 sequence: CASSRAGAGNTIYF. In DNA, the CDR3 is TGTGCCAGCAGCCGGGCAGGGGCTGGAAACACCATATATTTT.

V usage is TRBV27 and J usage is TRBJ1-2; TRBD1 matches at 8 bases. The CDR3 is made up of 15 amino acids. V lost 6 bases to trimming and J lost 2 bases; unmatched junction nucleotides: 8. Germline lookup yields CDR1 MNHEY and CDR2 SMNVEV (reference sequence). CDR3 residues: CASRLVGQGNYGYTF. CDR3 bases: TGTGCCAGCAGACTCGTAGGACAGGGCAACTATGGCTACACCTTC.

CDR3 coding DNA: TGTGCCAGCAGTTACAATATGCTGAATCCAACCTACGAGCAGTACTTC. This translates into CASSYNMLNPTYEQYF. The gene calls are TRBV28 and TRBJ2-7; D unresolved. The CDR3 has 16 amino acids. The V gene's germline CDR1 is MDHEN and CDR2 SYDVKM. V was trimmed by 4 bases and J by 2 bases, leaving 18 bases between them.

This CDR3 is CSVDPSGQETQYF. In DNA, the CDR3 is TGCAGCGTTGACCCTAGCGGGCAAGAGACCCAGTACTTC. V and J are TRBV29-1 and TRBJ2-5; 8 positions agree with TRBD2. This CDR3 is 13 amino acids long. The junction had 2 bases not matched to a gene; V was cut back by 3 bases and J by 2 bases. CDR1 is SQVTM and CDR2 is ANQGSEA in the germline V gene.

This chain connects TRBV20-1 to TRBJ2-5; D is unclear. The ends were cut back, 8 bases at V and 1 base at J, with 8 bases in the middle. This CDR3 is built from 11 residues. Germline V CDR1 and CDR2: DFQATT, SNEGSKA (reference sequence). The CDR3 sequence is CSPRSQETQYF. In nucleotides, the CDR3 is TGCAGTCCGCGGTCCCAAGAGACCCAGTACTTC.

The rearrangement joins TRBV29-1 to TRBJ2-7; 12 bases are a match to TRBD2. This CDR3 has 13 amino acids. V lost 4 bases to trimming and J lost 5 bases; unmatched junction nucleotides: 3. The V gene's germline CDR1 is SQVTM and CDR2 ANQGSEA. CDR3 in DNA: TGCAGCGTTGCTCCTAGCGGGGGGGACGAGCAGTACTTC. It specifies CSVAPSGGDEQYF.

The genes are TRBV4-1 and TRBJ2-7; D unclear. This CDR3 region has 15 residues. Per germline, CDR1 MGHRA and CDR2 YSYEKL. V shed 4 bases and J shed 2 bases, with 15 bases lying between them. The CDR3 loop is CASSPRSHPAYEQYF. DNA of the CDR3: TGCGCCAGCAGCCCACGATCACACCCCGCCTACGAGCAGTACTTC.

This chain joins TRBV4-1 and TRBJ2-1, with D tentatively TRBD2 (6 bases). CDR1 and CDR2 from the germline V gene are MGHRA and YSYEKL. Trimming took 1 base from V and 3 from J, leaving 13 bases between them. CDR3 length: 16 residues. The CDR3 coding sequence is TGCGCCAGCAGCCAAGGATTAGCGGTACTCTACAATGAGCAGTTCTTC. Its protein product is CASSQGLAVLYNEQFF.

The CDR3 loop reads CSVELRQGDTEAFF. DNA for the CDR3: TGCAGCGTCGAACTTAGACAGGGCGACACTGAAGCTTTCTTT. The chain uses TRBV29-1 and TRBJ1-1, with 7 bases identical to TRBD1. The junction had 10 bases not matched to a gene; V was cut back by 6 bases and J by 3 bases. CDR3 length equals 14 residues. Germline V lookup: CDR1 SQVTM, CDR2 ANQGSEA.